The 3 T cell receptor beta chains reported below all come from one sample, sequenced in a study of cytomegalovirus exposure and HLA in healthy donors. PCR was performed using 60 Vbeta and 13 Jbeta primers. The table came from immunoSEQ multiplex PCR; TCRdb's copy has only in-frame clones and leaves some out. Among 150,000 or so clones listed, 70% were seen once. The sequenced sample consisted of PBMCs. These receptor sequences come from a woman aged 55-69 years in good health and CMV-seropositive.

This rearrangement joins TRBV2 to TRBJ2-7; D is unclear. Germline V lookup: CDR1 SNHLY, CDR2 FYNNEI. The CDR3 consists of 14 residues. V dropped 5 bases and J dropped 2 bases, with 13 bases sitting between them. CDR3 region: CASSSLPLAYEQYF. In DNA, the CDR3 is TGTGCCAGCAGTTCCTTGCCCCTAGCCTACGAGCAGTACTTC.

Only a few counts were recorded for this clone. This chain uses TRBV5-1 with TRBJ1-1; 10 nucleotides line up with TRBD1. The germline gives CDR1 SGHRS, CDR2 YFSETQ. The CDR3 runs 14 residues. After removal of 0 bases from V and 7 bases from J, the junction contained 3 bases not matched to a gene. The chain's CDR3 is CASSLGQGASEAFF. As DNA, the CDR3 is TGCGCCAGCAGCTTGGGACAGGGGGCCAGTGAAGCTTTCTTT.

The V gene is TRBV6-5, the J gene TRBJ1-4, with D possibly being TRBD1 (5 bases). Germline lookup yields CDR1 MNHEY and CDR2 SVGAGI. With 4 bases removed from V and 5 bases from J, the gap between germline ends came to 11 bases. The length of the CDR3 is 14 residues. The CDR3 spells CASSSGDSNEKLFF. The CDR3 DNA reads TGTGCCAGCAGTTCGGGGGACTCGAATGAAAAACTGTTTTTT.